This T cell receptor (beta chain) was sequenced in a study of T cells expressing NK-cell markers. Whole-study findings and limits: Questions lingered over whether expanded NKG2C+ T cell clones were HCMV-specific. About 1.0-7.5% of CD8+ T cells in several donors belonged to dominant NKG2C+ clonotypes.

A word on this clonotype: Antigen: not known.

From the 5' RACE reads, TCRdb lists one entry per CDR3 protein and no DNA. Here the sample table reports about 460,000 distinct CDR3 sequences. CDR3 length: 13 amino acids. Per the germline V gene, CDR1 is SGHVS and CDR2 is FQNEAQ. This sequence originates from a woman between 50 and 59 years old in good health. Sequencing input: blood T cells: a sorted CD56 or NKG2C T cell subset, CD4+ or CD8+ T cells, or bulk PBMC T cells (not recorded which). This chain joins TRBV7-8 and TRBJ2-1; TCRdb returns TRBD2, unconfirmable since there is no DNA. Here the CDR3 reads CASSGLYVLEQFF.